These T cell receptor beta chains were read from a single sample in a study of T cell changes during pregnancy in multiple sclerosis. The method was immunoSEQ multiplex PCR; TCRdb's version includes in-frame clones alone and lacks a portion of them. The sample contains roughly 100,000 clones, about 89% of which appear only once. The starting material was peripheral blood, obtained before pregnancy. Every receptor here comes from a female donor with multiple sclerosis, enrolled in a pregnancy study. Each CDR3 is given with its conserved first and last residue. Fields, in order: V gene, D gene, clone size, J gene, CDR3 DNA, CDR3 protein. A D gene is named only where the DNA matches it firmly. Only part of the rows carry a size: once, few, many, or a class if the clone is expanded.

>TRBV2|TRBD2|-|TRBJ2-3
TGTGCCAGCAGTGTCTCTAGCGGGATATCAGATACGCAGTATTTT
CASSVSSGISDTQYF
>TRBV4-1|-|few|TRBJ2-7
TGCGCCAGCAGCCAAAGAAAACAGTCCTACGAGCAGTACTTC
CASSQRKQSYEQYF
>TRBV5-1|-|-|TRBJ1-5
TGCGCCAGCAGCTTGGAGGGGGACGGCAATCAGCCCCAGCATTTT
CASSLEGDGNQPQHF
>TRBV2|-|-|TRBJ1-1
TGTGCCAGCAGTGTCCGACAGAACACTGAAGCTTTCTTT
CASSVRQNTEAFF
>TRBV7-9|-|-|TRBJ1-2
TGTGCCAGCAGCTCCAAAACCGCGACCGGGACAACAGCAACCTTC
CASSSKTATGTTATF
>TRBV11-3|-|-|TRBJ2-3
TGTGCCAGCAGCATGACACCCACAGATACGCAGTATTTT
CASSMTPTDTQYF
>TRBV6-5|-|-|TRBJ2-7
TGTGCCAGCAGTTACTCGATGCTCGGGGGACCCTACGAGCAGTACTTC
CASSYSMLGGPYEQYF
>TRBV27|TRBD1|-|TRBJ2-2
TGTGCCAGCTGGGGGACAGGGATTAACACCGGGGAGCTGTTTTTT
CASWGTGINTGELFF
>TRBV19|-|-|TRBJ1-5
TGTGCCACTGCAACAGGGTGGAACAATCAGCCCCAGCATTTT
CATATGWNNQPQHF
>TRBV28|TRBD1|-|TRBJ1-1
TGTGCCAGTCGCGGGGACAGGGATATGAACACTGAAGCTTTCTTT
CASRGDRDMNTEAFF
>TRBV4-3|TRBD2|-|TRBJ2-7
TGCGCCAGCAGCCAAGAAGGCCCCACTAGCGGGGGGGTATCTGTATACGAGCAGTACTTC
CASSQEGPTSGGVSVYEQYF
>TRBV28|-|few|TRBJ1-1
TGTGCCAGCAGTCGTGGACAATCGAACACTGAAGCTTTCTTT
CASSRGQSNTEAFF
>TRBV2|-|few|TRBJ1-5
TGTGCCAGCACCCCTAGGGTGGGGGGGGCGGGCAATCAGCCCCAGCATTTT
CASTPRVGGAGNQPQHF
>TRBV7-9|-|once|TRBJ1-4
TGTGCCAGCAGCTTAAACCCGGGAACGAAAGAAAAACTGTTTTTT
CASSLNPGTKEKLFF
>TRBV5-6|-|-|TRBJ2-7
TGTGCCAGCAAGCGGAGGACTACCTACGAGCAGTACTTC
CASKRRTTYEQYF
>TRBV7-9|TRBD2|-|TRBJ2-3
TGTGCCAGCAGCTTAGGGGTTTATAAGCTAGCGGCAGGCACAGATACGCAGTATTTT
CASSLGVYKLAAGTDTQYF
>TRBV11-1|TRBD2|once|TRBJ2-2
TGTGCCAGCAGCTCCCAGGGAGGGGCCGGGGAGCTGTTTTTT
CASSSQGGAGELFF
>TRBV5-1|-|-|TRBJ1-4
TGCGCCAGCAGCTTGTCAGGGGACGGGAATGAAAAACTGTTTTTT
CASSLSGDGNEKLFF
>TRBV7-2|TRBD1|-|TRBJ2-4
TGTGCCAGCAGCTTAGACGGGACAGGGGTTCGGAGAAACATTCAGTACTTC
CASSLDGTGVRRNIQYF
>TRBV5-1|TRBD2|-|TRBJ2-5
TGCGCCAGCAGCTTGGAGGTAGCGGGCCTTCAAGAGACCCAGTACTTC
CASSLEVAGLQETQYF
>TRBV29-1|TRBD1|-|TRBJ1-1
TGCAGCGTTTCTAGGGGGCGTATAGCTGAAGCTTTCTTT
CSVSRGRIAEAFF
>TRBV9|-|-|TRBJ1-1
TGTGCCAGCAGCCCAGAGGAGAACACTGAAGCTTTCTTT
CASSPEENTEAFF
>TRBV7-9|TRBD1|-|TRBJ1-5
TGTGCCAGCAGCTCTGGGACAGGGGAGGGTCAGCCCCAGCATTTT
CASSSGTGEGQPQHF
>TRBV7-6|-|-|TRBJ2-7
TGTGCCAGCAGCTATCCGGGGACCTACGAGCAGTACTTC
CASSYPGTYEQYF
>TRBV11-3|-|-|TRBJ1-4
TGTGCCAGCAGCTACGGCAGACTGAATGAAAAACTGTTTTTT
CASSYGRLNEKLFF
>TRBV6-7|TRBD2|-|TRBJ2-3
TGCAAACGCGGACTAGCGGGAGTAGGAGATACGCAGTATTTT
CKRGLAGVGDTQYF
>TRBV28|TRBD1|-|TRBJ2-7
TGTGCCAGCAGTTTCCTCCGAACGGCCGGGACAGGGGCCTACGAGCAGTACTTC
CASSFLRTAGTGAYEQYF
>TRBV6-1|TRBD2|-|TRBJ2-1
TGTGCCAGCAGTGAATCCCCTAGCGGGAGAACCTACAATGAGCAGTTCTTC
CASSESPSGRTYNEQFF